The 32 T cell receptor beta chains in this list originate from one sample, sequenced in a study of cytomegalovirus exposure and HLA in healthy donors. The PCR had 60 Vbeta and 13 Jbeta primers. Clones were sequenced by immunoSEQ multiplex PCR, and TCRdb holds only the in-frame ones, with some missing. The repertoire consists of over 200,000 clones, with roughly four fifths occurring once and the leading ten covering roughly 0.58%. What was sequenced was PBMCs. These receptors came from a woman aged 35 to 49 in good health and CMV-seronegative.

This clone was detected only a few times. The DNA for the CDR3 is TGTGCCAGCAGCACAATTAGGAGTGAAAAACTGTTTTTT. This encodes CASSTIRSEKLFF. The chain links TRBV2 to TRBJ1-4; unclear D gene. The CDR3 extends over 13 amino acids. The V and J ends lost 6 bases and 7 bases respectively, with 12 bases between them. Germline lookup yields CDR1 SNHLY and CDR2 FYNNEI. The full variable domain, completed using reference TRBV2 and TRBJ1-4, is EPEVTQTPSHQVTQMGQEVILRCVPISNHLYFYWYRQILGQKVEFLVSFYNNEISEKSEIFDDQFSVERPDGSNFTLKIRSTKLEDSAMYFCASSTIRSEKLFFGSGTQLSVL.

The rearrangement uses TRBV6-1 and TRBJ1-5; a possible D gene is TRBD1 (6 bases). The germline V gene has CDR1 MNHNS and CDR2 SASEGT. V lost 6 bases to trimming and J lost 3 bases, with 15 bases between them. This CDR3 has 15 residues. The CDR3 sequence: CASSRRTENNQPQHF. The CDR3 coding sequence is TGTGCCAGCAGCCGCAGGACAGAAAACAATCAGCCCCAGCATTTT.

The chain has TRBV5-4 and TRBJ2-7, with 11 bases fitting TRBD1. CDR3 length equals 13 residues. Losses at the gene ends were 4 bases for V and 6 bases for J; bases not matched to a gene: 3. The germline V gene encodes CDR1 SGHNT and CDR2 YYREEE (reference sequence). The CDR3 region has the DNA TGTGCCAGCAGCCGGGGACAGGGGGGCGAGCAGTACTTC. It is translated as CASSRGQGGEQYF.

The chain has TRBV27 and TRBJ2-7, with 11 bases matching TRBD1. Trimming removed 5 bases from V and 2 bases from J; junction bases left unmatched: 8. The CDR3 spans 16 residues. Germline V lookup: CDR1 MNHEY, CDR2 SMNVEV (reference sequence). Written as DNA, the CDR3 is TGTGCCAGCAGTGCGACTGGGACAGGGGGTCCCTACGAGCAGTACTTC. This gives the protein CASSATGTGGPYEQYF.

The V call is TRBV4-2, the J call TRBJ1-4; 9 bases are a match to TRBD1. After removal of 3 bases from V and 11 bases from J, the junction contained 10 bases not matched to a gene. Germline V gene lookup returns CDR1 LGHNA and CDR2 YNFKEQ. CDR3 length: 15 amino acids. The CDR3: CASSQAAGTGTKLFF. Here the CDR3 DNA reads TGTGCCAGCAGCCAGGCAGCCGGGACAGGGACTAAACTGTTTTTT.

The chain uses TRBV28 and TRBJ2-2, with 8 bases lining up with TRBD1. Germline trimming cut 6 bases from V and 0 bases from J; bases unmatched to any gene: 3. Looked up from germline, CDR1 is MDHEN and CDR2 is SYDVKM. The CDR3 is 15 amino acids. The CDR3 here is CASRPDRANTGELFF. The DNA of the CDR3 is TGTGCCAGCAGACCGGACAGGGCGAACACCGGGGAGCTGTTTTTT.

The chain has TRBV2 and TRBJ2-5; 8 positions agree with TRBD2. J was trimmed by 3 bases and V by 5 bases; bases with no gene match: 5. Germline V CDR1 and CDR2: SNHLY, FYNNEI. CDR3 length: 14 residues. The CDR3 DNA reads TGTGCCAGCAGTAAGCGGGGGACCGAAGAGACCCAGTACTTC. Its translation: CASSKRGTEETQYF.

The chain combines TRBV7-6 with TRBJ2-1, with D tentatively TRBD1 (5 bases). V was cut by 3 bases and J by 10 bases, with 16 bases left in between. Germline V gene data show CDR1 as SGHVS and CDR2 as FNYEAQ. This CDR3 region has 14 residues. The CDR3 loop reads CASSFDSMNSEQFF. The CDR3 DNA sequence: TGTGCCAGCAGCTTTGACAGTATGAATTCAGAGCAGTTCTTC.

Notes on this clone: Other DNA sequences from this sample encode an identical CDR3 as well. The chain carries TRBV19 and TRBJ1-5; no definite D call. This CDR3 is 13 amino acids long. Trimming shortened V by 6 bases and J by 4 bases, and 10 bases separated the two germline ends. Germline-derived CDR1 and CDR2 are LNHDA and SQIVND (reference sequence). The DNA for the CDR3 is TGTGCCAGTAGCCGTGATAGAAATCAGCCCCAGCATTTT. Amino acid sequence: CASSRDRNQPQHF.

This clone was counted a single time. V usage is TRBV11-2 and J usage is TRBJ2-3, with D possibly being TRBD1 (6 bases). Germline CDR1 and CDR2: SGHAT and FQNNGV. This CDR3 is 17 amino acids long. Between the trimmed V and J ends, which lost 3 bases and 3 bases, there was a span of 19 bases. CDR3 bases: TGTGCCAGCAGCTTTCCCATAACAGGGATTTATACAGATACGCAGTATTTT. Protein sequence: CASSFPITGIYTDTQYF.

The chain uses TRBV6-1 and TRBJ1-2, with TRBD1 matching over 8 bases. CDR1 MNHNS and CDR2 SASEGT come from the germline V gene. J gave up 4 bases and V 4 bases, and 2 bases lay outside the gene matches. The CDR3 runs to 13 residues. The CDR3 loop reads CASSGGQGYGYTF. CDR3 coding DNA: TGTGCCAGCAGTGGAGGACAGGGCTATGGCTACACCTTC.

The rearrangement joins TRBV2 to TRBJ2-2; 7 bases are a match to TRBD1. V was clipped by 6 bases and J by 6 bases; unmatched bases: 1. The CDR3 extends over 12 amino acids. CDR1 SNHLY and CDR2 FYNNEI come from the germline V gene. CDR3 in amino acids: CASRDRAGELFF. CDR3 DNA sequence: TGTGCCAGCAGAGACAGGGCCGGGGAGCTGTTTTTT.

This rearrangement joins TRBV18 to TRBJ2-2; weak D call: TRBD2 (6 bases). The V gene lost 6 bases and the J gene lost 4 bases, with 18 bases spanning the gap. The V gene's germline CDR1 is KGHSH and CDR2 LQKENI. The CDR3 consists of 16 residues. The CDR3: CASSQETGASTGELFF. The CDR3 region has the DNA TGTGCCAGCTCGCAGGAAACGGGAGCCTCCACCGGGGAGCTGTTTTTT.

CDR3: CASSVGLGRDTPYEQYF. DNA of the CDR3: TGTGCCAGCAGCGTGGGCCTCGGTAGGGACACCCCCTACGAGCAGTACTTC. The chain couples TRBV9 to TRBJ2-7; D may be TRBD1 (6 bases). Deletions cut 2 bases from V and 2 bases from J, with 20 bases between. Germline CDR1 and CDR2: SGDLS and YYNGEE. The CDR3 loop spans 17 amino acids.

The rearrangement links TRBV13 to TRBJ2-3; 9 bases are shared with TRBD1. Germline trimming cut 5 bases from V and 1 base from J; bases unmatched to any gene: 10. The CDR3 is 17 amino acids. CDR1 is PRHDT, CDR2 FYEKMQ, per germline (reference sequence). The CDR3 spells CASSPGQGSWGTDTQYF. CDR3 bases: TGTGCCAGCAGCCCAGGACAGGGGTCTTGGGGCACAGATACGCAGTATTTT.

This rearrangement joins TRBV27 to TRBJ2-1; 13 nucleotides match TRBD2. Germline CDR1 MNHEY, CDR2 SMNVEV (reference sequence). The CDR3 extends over 18 amino acids. V was clipped by 6 bases and J by 0 bases; unmatched bases: 8. DNA of the CDR3: TGTGCCAGCAGCCCTATTACTAGCGGGGGGGTCTCCTACAATGAGCAGTTCTTC. Translation: CASSPITSGGVSYNEQFF.

V and J are TRBV15 and TRBJ2-7; tentative D call: TRBD2 (7 bases). Germline CDR1 is LNHNV and CDR2 is YYDKDF (reference sequence). V gave up 1 base and J gave up 3 bases, with 16 bases separating them. This CDR3 is built from 16 residues. This CDR3 reads CATSRGPGGRNYEQYF. In DNA, the CDR3 is TGTGCCACCAGCAGAGGCCCGGGGGGCCGTAACTACGAGCAGTACTTC.

The chain is built from TRBV19 and TRBJ2-1; 8 bases are shared with TRBD1. V was clipped by 3 bases and J by 1 base; unmatched bases: 5. The CDR3 totals 16 residues. Germline CDR1 LNHDA, CDR2 SQIVND (reference sequence). In DNA form, the CDR3 reads TGTGCCAGTAGTATCAGACAGGGGCATTCCTACAATGAGCAGTTCTTC. Amino acids: CASSIRQGHSYNEQFF.

V and J are TRBV29-1 and TRBJ2-5; possible D gene TRBD1, 5 bases. This CDR3 has 15 residues. Trimming cost V 0 bases and J 5 bases, with 16 bases left between them. Germline V gene sequence: CDR1 SQVTM, CDR2 ANQGSEA. The CDR3 loop reads CSVEDILGARETQYF. CDR3 coding DNA: TGCAGCGTTGAAGATATTCTAGGGGCGCGGGAGACCCAGTACTTC. Together with reference TRBV29-1 and TRBJ2-5, the CDR3 gives the full variable domain: SAVISQKPSRDICQRGTSLTIQCQVDSQVTMMFWYRQQPGQSLTLIATANQGSEATYESGFVIDKFPISRPNLTFSTLTVSNMSPEDSSIYLCSVEDILGARETQYFGPGTRLLVL.

This chain uses TRBV27 with TRBJ1-4; no definite D call. V was clipped by 8 bases and J by 8 bases, with 12 bases between them. CDR1 and CDR2 (germline): MNHEY, SMNVEV (reference sequence). CDR3 length equals 12 residues. CDR3 sequence (DNA): TGTGCCAGCCGTTCGATGGGCGAAAAACTGTTTTTT. This translates into CASRSMGEKLFF. The full variable domain, rest sourced from reference TRBV27 and TRBJ1-4, is EAQVTQNPRYLITVTGKKLTVTCSQNMNHEYMSWYRQDPGLGLRQIYYSMNVEVTDKGDVPEGYKVSRKEKRNFPLILESPSPNQTSLYFCASRSMGEKLFFGSGTQLSVL.

This clone has just a few counts. The chain employs TRBV19 and TRBJ2-5; 11 bases line up with TRBD2. Germline CDR1 and CDR2: LNHDA and SQIVND (reference sequence). The CDR3 length is 16 residues. Trimming at V came to 3 bases and at J to 3 bases, leaving 6 bases not matched to a gene. In nucleotides, the CDR3 is TGTGCCAGTAGTATCGTCCCACTAGCGGGGGAAGAGACCCAGTACTTC. This gives the protein CASSIVPLAGEETQYF.

The rearrangement uses TRBV29-1 and TRBJ2-7, with D unresolved. Germline values: CDR1 SQVTM, CDR2 ANQGSEA. CDR3 size: 12 residues. The V end was cut by 5 bases, the J end by 0 bases, with 8 bases between. The CDR3 sequence: CSVIVSSYEQYF. In DNA, the CDR3 is TGCAGCGTTATAGTCTCCTCCTACGAGCAGTACTTC.

The chain links TRBV7-9 to TRBJ2-5, with a tentative D call TRBD2 (6 bases). Deletions cut 5 bases from V and 3 bases from J, with 22 bases between. Germline V gives CDR1 SEHNR, CDR2 FQNEAQ (reference sequence). The CDR3 length is 17 residues. The CDR3 reads CASSGQQDGGEEETQYF. The CDR3 bases are TGTGCCAGCAGCGGCCAACAGGACGGAGGGGAGGAAGAGACCCAGTACTTC.

This clone was found once. The chain joins TRBV14 to TRBJ1-2; 7 nucleotides agree with TRBD1. Germline-derived CDR1 and CDR2 are SGHDN and FVKESK. CDR3 length equals 16 residues. J gave up 1 base and V 2 bases, and 7 bases lay outside the gene matches. CDR3 residues: CASSQLGTAGNYGYTF. The CDR3 nucleotides read TGTGCCAGCAGCCAACTCGGGACAGCGGGTAACTATGGCTACACCTTC.

In regard to this clone: One end of the junction fails to match germline, which may point to a read error. The rearrangement joins TRBV19 to TRBJ1-6, with D possibly matching TRBD1 (5 bases). There are 15 residues in the CDR3. Germline CDR1 LNHDA, CDR2 SQIVND (reference sequence). The CDR3, as DNA: TGTGCCAGTAGCCCCGACAGCGGGCATAATTCACCCTTCCACTTT. Protein: CASSPDSGHNSPFHF.

This clone has only a few counts. The chain employs TRBV10-2 and TRBJ1-3; D remains unclear. The CDR3 covers 12 residues. Germline V gives CDR1 WSHSY, CDR2 SAAADI. Trimming removed 7 bases from V and 0 bases from J, with 4 bases in between. The CDR3 DNA follows: TGCGCCAGCACAGACTCTGGAAACACCATATATTTT. This encodes CASTDSGNTIYF.

Concerning this clone itself: The same CDR3 also results from other DNA sequences found in this sample. J is TRBJ1-4 and V is TRBV5-1, with D perhaps TRBD1 (5 bases). Trimming left V 0 bases short and J 5 bases short, with 8 bases between. The CDR3 has 14 amino acids. The germline V gene has CDR1 SGHRS and CDR2 YFSETQ. Here the CDR3 reads CASSLGGSNEKLFF. In nucleotides, the CDR3 is TGCGCCAGCAGCTTGGGGGGCTCGAATGAAAAACTGTTTTTT.

The J gene is TRBJ1-2, the V gene TRBV6-6; 8 bases agree with TRBD1. CDR3 length equals 14 residues. The germline CDR1 and CDR2 sequences are MNHNY and SVGAGI (reference sequence). V was pared by 6 bases and J by 8 bases, with 11 bases of the junction left unmatched. The chain's CDR3 is CASSEGTGPWGYTF. CDR3 bases: TGTGCCAGCAGCGAAGGGACAGGCCCTTGGGGCTACACCTTC.

This clone appeared a single time. The chain carries TRBV1 and TRBJ1-2. TRBV1 is described as a pseudogene. The CDR3 consists of 14 residues. CDR3 amino acids: CTSSPARHVYGYTF. CDR3 bases: TGCACCAGCAGCCCCGCTAGGCACGTCTATGGCTACACCTTC.

The CDR3 here is CASSVGAGGRQETQYF. The DNA for the CDR3 is TGTGCCAGCAGCGTAGGAGCGGGGGGGCGCCAAGAGACCCAGTACTTC. The J gene is TRBJ2-5, the V gene TRBV9, with 10 nucleotides matching TRBD2. Germline V gene data show CDR1 as SGDLS and CDR2 as YYNGEE. The CDR3 contains 16 residues. The V segment lost 0 bases and the J segment 1 base; nucleotides outside the gene matches: 3.

This chain connects TRBV5-1 to TRBJ1-1; weak D call: TRBD1 (5 bases). Germline V gives CDR1 SGHRS, CDR2 YFSETQ. Trimming took 0 bases from V and 2 from J, leaving 14 bases between them. The CDR3 runs 16 residues. The CDR3 spells CASSLDLAGTNTEAFF. The CDR3 nucleotides are TGCGCCAGCAGCTTGGATCTGGCAGGGACTAACACTGAAGCTTTCTTT.

The V gene is TRBV4-1, the J gene TRBJ1-2, with TRBD1 matching 12 bases. V shed 2 bases, J shed 8 bases, and the junction held 6 bases outside the gene matches. The CDR3 is 15 residues long. CDR1 and CDR2 from the germline V gene are MGHRA and YSYEKL. This CDR3 is CASSQLGQGAEGYTF. The CDR3 region has the DNA TGCGCCAGCAGCCAACTGGGACAGGGGGCGGAAGGCTACACCTTC.